A selection of T cell receptor beta chains follows, all from one sample in a study of control samples from healthy donors and cancer patients. Clones were sequenced by immunoSEQ multiplex PCR, and TCRdb holds only the in-frame ones, with some missing. The table records about 180,000 clones, over 85% of them present only once. Sequencing used blood. The receptors originated from a man aged 30-40 years in good health. Both conserved end residues are part of each CDR3. The D gene is left open where the match is weak. Clone size is stated in some rows and not others, as once, few, many or a class when expanded.

TRBJ1-1 - - TRBV6-5 TGTGCCAGCAGTTACGTTGCGGAAACCACTGAAGCTTTCTTT CASSYVAETTEAFF
TRBJ1-2 - once TRBV30 TGTGCCTGCCAATATGGCTACACCTTC CACQYGYTF
TRBJ2-2 - - TRBV12-5 TGTGCTAGTGGTCAACAGGGAACCGGGGAGCTGTTTTTT CASGQQGTGELFF
TRBJ2-1 TRBD1 - TRBV28 TGTGCCAGCAGTTTTGGGTTTGGCAGGGGGCCCGATGAGCAGTTCTTC CASSFGFGRGPDEQFF
TRBJ1-1 TRBD1 few TRBV19 TGTGCCAGTAGTACCTTAGACAGGGGGAGCACTGAAGCTTTCTTT CASSTLDRGSTEAFF
TRBJ1-3 - - TRBV12-3/TRBV12-4 TGTGCCAGCAGTTTACACTCTGGAAACACCATATATTTT CASSLHSGNTIYF
TRBJ2-1 - - TRBV25-1 TGTGCCAGCAGCGTTGGCGGAGGGCGAGAGCAGTTCTTC CASSVGGGREQFF
TRBJ2-1 TRBD2 - TRBV7-3 TGTGCCCCACCGCCCCTAGCGGCCTACAATGAGCAGTTCTTC CAPPPLAAYNEQFF
TRBJ1-1 - - TRBV6-6 TGTGCCAGCAGTTTACCGGGGATAGCGAACACTGAAGCTTTCTTT CASSLPGIANTEAFF
TRBJ2-2 TRBD1 - TRBV24-1 TGTGCCACCAGTGAGGACAGGGTTTCGAACACCGGGGAGCTGTTTTTT CATSEDRVSNTGELFF
TRBJ2-7 TRBD1 - TRBV18 TGTGCCAGCTCACCAGGACAGGTAGGGGAGCAGTACTTC CASSPGQVGEQYF
TRBJ2-7 TRBD2 - TRBV6-5 TGTGCCAGCAGGGGACTAGCTCGCTCCTACGAGCAGTACTTC CASRGLARSYEQYF
TRBJ1-1 - - TRBV30 TGTGCCTGGAGTCCCCGTCAGAACACTGAAGCTTTCTTT CAWSPRQNTEAFF
TRBJ2-7 - - TRBV19 TGTGCCAGTAGTATCGGGGATGCTGCCGAGCAGTACTTC CASSIGDAAEQYF
TRBJ2-3 TRBD2 - TRBV2 TGTGCCAGCATATTGGAGGCTAGCGGGGCCACAGATACGCAGTATTTT CASILEASGATDTQYF
TRBJ2-7 TRBD1 - TRBV6-1 TGTGCCAGCAGTGAGGTTCCAGGGGGCTTCCACGAGCAGTACTTC CASSEVPGGFHEQYF
TRBJ2-7 - - TRBV3-1/TRBV3-2 TGTGCCAGCAGCCAAGGTCGCTACGAGCAGTACTTC CASSQGRYEQYF
TRBJ1-1 - once TRBV9 TGTGCCAGCAGCGTAGCGGTGAACACTGAAGCTTTCTTT CASSVAVNTEAFF
TRBJ2-5 - - TRBV7-9 TGTGCCAGCAGCCGCGGGATCCAAGAGACCCAGTACTTC CASSRGIQETQYF
TRBJ1-3 - - TRBV5-6 TGTGCCAGCAGGTACCTTGGAAACACCATATATTTT CASRYLGNTIYF
TRBJ2-5 TRBD2 - TRBV4-2 TGTGCCAGCAGCCAAATCCCCGGGACTAGCGGGGGGGCCGATGAGACCCAGTACTTC CASSQIPGTSGGADETQYF
TRBJ2-2 - - TRBV6-2/TRBV6-3 TGTGCCAGCAGTTACCTGCCCGAATATACCGGGGAGCTGTTTTTT CASSYLPEYTGELFF
TRBJ2-2 - - TRBV12-3/TRBV12-4 TGTGCCAGCAGCACGGGCGCGCAGGGGGAGCTGTTTTTT CASSTGAQGELFF
TRBJ2-7 - - TRBV15 TGTGCCACCAGCAGAGATGGGAGGCAGTCAACTTACGAGCAGTACTTC CATSRDGRQSTYEQYF
TRBJ1-3 - once TRBV7-9 TGTGCCAGCAGCTTTTTAGGTGGAAACACCATATATTTT CASSFLGGNTIYF
TRBJ2-1 - once TRBV9 TGTGCCAGCAGCTTAGGGGGACCACCGGGGAGCAATGAGCAGTTCTTC CASSLGGPPGSNEQFF
TRBJ1-2 - - TRBV7-6 TGTGCCAGCAGCTTACCAGGGGCGACCTTTGGCTATGGCTACACCTTC CASSLPGATFGYGYTF
TRBJ1-2 TRBD1 - TRBV2 TGTGCCAGCAGAGTCGTAGGCCCAGGGGCAGGGGGAGGCTACACCTTC CASRVVGPGAGGGYTF
TRBJ1-1 - - TRBV19 TGTGCCAGTACCTCAACAGGTTTTCAGTCTTTCTTT CASTSTGFQSFF
TRBJ2-5 TRBD2 - TRBV5-4 TGTGCCAGCAGCGCCCCGACTAGCAAGCAAGAGACCCAGTACTTC CASSAPTSKQETQYF
TRBJ2-1 TRBD2 - TRBV7-7 TGTGCCAGCAGCCCAACTAGCGGCATCTCCTACAATGAGCAGTTCTTC CASSPTSGISYNEQFF
TRBJ2-5 TRBD1 - TRBV10-1 TGCGCCAGCAGTGAGGCCGGGACAGGGGCAGAGACCCAGTACTTC CASSEAGTGAETQYF
TRBJ1-2 - - TRBV7-9 TGTGCCAGCAGCTGGGTGGACGACATCTACACCTTC CASSWVDDIYTF
TRBJ1-5 - - TRBV23-1 TGCGCCAGCAACCGGCGCCCTACGGGGGGCTTTCGGTATAGCAATCAGCCCCAGCATTTT CASNRRPTGGFRYSNQPQHF
TRBJ2-7 TRBD1 - TRBV4-2 TGTGCCAGCAGGAATAGGGACAGCCCCTACGAGCAGTACTTC CASRNRDSPYEQYF
TRBJ1-5 - - TRBV28 TGTGCCAGCAGGGCACAGGGCGGAAGCAATCAGCCCCAGCATTTT CASRAQGGSNQPQHF
TRBJ1-1 - - TRBV7-9 TGTGCCAGCAGCTGGACAGTTCCTGAAGCTTTCTTT CASSWTVPEAFF
TRBJ1-2 - - TRBV11-2 TGTGCCAGCAGCTTGGGGTCGCCCGACTATGGCTACACCTTC CASSLGSPDYGYTF
TRBJ1-6 - - TRBV6-5 TGTGCCAGCAGTTTTACGACAGGCGCTAATTCACCCCTCCACTTT CASSFTTGANSPLHF
TRBJ1-2 - - TRBV5-4 TGTGCCAGCAGCTCTACCCCCCGACCCAAGTATGGCTACACCTTC CASSSTPRPKYGYTF
TRBJ2-7 TRBD2 once TRBV5-4 TGTGCCAGCAGGTTCAGCGGGAGCTCCTACGAGCAGTACTTC CASRFSGSSYEQYF
TRBJ1-3 - - TRBV4-2 TGTGCCAGCAGCCAAGATGAGACAACTCGTGGAGCGGGAAACACCATATATTTT CASSQDETTRGAGNTIYF
TRBJ1-1 - - TRBV7-6 TGTGCCAGCAGCCCGTCCGGAGGGGAGGTGTACACTGAAGCTTTCTTT CASSPSGGEVYTEAFF
TRBJ2-7 - - TRBV5-4 TGTGCCAGCAGCCCTACCCAGGGTCCGAGCTCCTACGAGCAGTACTTC CASSPTQGPSSYEQYF